This TCR beta chain was documented in a study of blood T cell repertoires in COVID-19. For the study at large: Nucleic acid was either cDNA or gDNA, and it came from T cells, B-cell-depleted T cells, or PBMCs.

All recovered Cohort 3 donors got two negative PCRs, got clearance, or saw symptom resolution. In the study's own analysis: Amplification of reference gene primers provided the estimated nucleated cell counts. The repertoire was sequenced with immunoSEQ multiplex PCR; TCRdb's copy has only in-frame clones and lacks some. The DNA gave D and trimming, while V, J and clone size come from that table. The sample consists of a few hundred thousand clones, around 88% of them appearing once. J lost 5 bases, V lost 5 bases, and 5 bases had no gene match. CDR1 and CDR2 from the germline V gene are SGHVS and FQNEAQ. CDR3 length equals 14 residues.

The receptor was derived from a man aged 35-49 years who had recovered from COVID-19. Sequencing was carried out using PBMCs or T cells enriched from blood (not recorded which). This rearrangement joins TRBV7-8 to TRBJ1-4, with 7 bases aligning to TRBD1. The CDR3 coding sequence is TGTGCCAGCAGCCGGACAGGAAGGAATGAAAAACTGTTTTTT. The encoded protein is CASSRTGRNEKLFF.